Below, 20 T cell receptor beta chains from the same sample are listed, as sequenced in a study of T cells in Graves' hyperthyroidism and ophthalmopathy. Amplified TCR beta CDR3 regions came from RNA transcripts. When the TCR CDR3 underwent first-round RT-PCR, the HTBI primer set was used. A single record per CDR3 protein comes from TCRdb applying MiXCR to the multiplex PCR reads. The sample carries some 300,000 distinct CDR3 sequences, 13% recorded once. Sequences were obtained from blood. These receptors all come from a woman aged 25-40 years with Graves' hyperthyroidism that later progressed to Graves' ophthalmopathy.

The J gene is TRBJ2-3, the V gene TRBV18, with D perhaps being TRBD1 or TRBD2 (6 bases each). V shed 0 bases and J shed 4 bases, with 11 bases lying between them. The CDR3 totals 15 residues. Germline V lookup: CDR1 KGHSH, CDR2 LQKENI. The CDR3 sequence: CASSPPSGAADTQYF. CDR3 bases: TGTGCCAGCTCACCACCATCGGGGGCGGCAGATACGCAGTATTTT.

The table lists this clonotype with many counts. The V gene is TRBV10-3, the J gene TRBJ1-5; 8 bases map to TRBD1. The CDR3 is 15 amino acids. The J segment lost 2 bases and the V segment lost 10 bases, leaving 10 bases of the junction unmatched. Per the germline V gene, CDR1 is ENHRY and CDR2 is SYGVKD. The chain's CDR3 is CATGQGEAGNQPQHF. In DNA, the CDR3 is TGTGCCACCGGACAGGGCGAGGCGGGCAATCAGCCCCAGCATTTT.

This clonotype has ten or more counts. The chain employs TRBV12-3 or TRBV12-4 and TRBJ2-3, with D possibly matching TRBD2 (6 bases). Trimming pared 2 bases from V and 2 bases from J, leaving 14 bases between. The CDR3 covers 16 residues. The CDR3 sequence is CASSLYSGEYTDTQYF. DNA for the CDR3: TGTGCCAGCAGTTTATATTCGGGAGAGTACACAGATACGCAGTATTTT.

CDR3 protein: CATSVRDGETQYF. DNA of the CDR3: TGTGCCACCAGTGTGCGGGACGGTGAGACCCAGTACTTC. The genes are TRBV24-1 and TRBJ2-5, with D possibly matching TRBD2 (6 bases). The germline V gene has CDR1 KGHDR and CDR2 SFDVKD. V lost 5 bases to trimming and J lost 5 bases, with 11 bases between them. This CDR3 spans 13 amino acids.

This clonotype was seen only a few times. The chain combines TRBV9 with TRBJ2-3; D is possibly TRBD1 (5 bases). Germline assignment: CDR1 SGDLS and CDR2 YYNGEE. The germline V and J ends were trimmed by 0 bases and 2 bases, with 7 bases remaining between them. This CDR3 region has 14 residues. CDR3 sequence: CASSVEQDTDTQYF. DNA of the CDR3: TGTGCCAGCAGCGTAGAACAGGACACAGATACGCAGTATTTT.

This clonotype was counted only a few times. The chain joins TRBV19 to TRBJ1-3, with D possibly TRBD1 on 6 matching bases. This CDR3 spans 15 amino acids. Trimming left V 7 bases short and J 3 bases short, with 16 bases between. The germline V gene encodes CDR1 LNHDA and CDR2 SQIVND (reference sequence). CDR3 sequence: CASTNRAVSGNTIYF. As DNA, the CDR3 is TGTGCCAGTACCAACAGGGCGGTGAGTGGAAACACCATATATTTT. Filled out from reference TRBV19 and TRBJ1-3, the complete variable domain reads DGGITQSPKYLFRKEGQNVTLSCEQNLNHDAMYWYRQDPGQGLRLIYYSQIVNDFQKGDIAEGYSVSREKKESFPLTVTSAQKNPTAFYLCASTNRAVSGNTIYFGEGSWLTVV.

This clonotype has at least ten counts. The chain recombines TRBV3-1 with TRBJ1-4; maybe TRBD1 (5 bases). The CDR3 has 15 residues. V was clipped by 4 bases and J by 5 bases, with 14 bases between them. Per germline, CDR1 LGHDT and CDR2 YNNKEL (reference sequence). The CDR3 DNA is TGTGCCAGCAGCCGGATATCGGCAGGGAATGAAAAACTGTTTTTT. This sequence encodes CASSRISAGNEKLFF.

This clonotype was observed at least ten times. V is TRBV29-1 and J is TRBJ2-1; 13 bases fit TRBD2. The CDR3 extends over 18 amino acids. Germline trimming cut 0 bases from V and 9 bases from J; bases unmatched to any gene: 14. The germline V gene has CDR1 SQVTM and CDR2 ANQGSEA. The CDR3 region has the DNA TGCAGCGTTGAAGATTCGGCGGCCGGGACTAGCGGGACTTTTGAGCAGTTCTTC. Protein sequence: CSVEDSAAGTSGTFEQFF.

The table lists this clonotype with many counts. The chain combines TRBV7-2 with TRBJ2-3; D may correspond to TRBD1 or TRBD2 (5 bases each). Germline loops: CDR1 SGHTA, CDR2 FQGNSA. The ends were cut back, 2 bases at V and 0 bases at J, with 15 bases in the middle. CDR3 size: 17 residues. The CDR3 reads CASSLTWWGLSTDTQYF. The CDR3 nucleotides are TGTGCCAGCAGCTTAACGTGGTGGGGGTTAAGCACAGATACGCAGTATTTT.

This clonotype has at least ten counts. V usage is TRBV12-3 or TRBV12-4 and J usage is TRBJ2-1; no clear D. The CDR3 is made up of 12 amino acids. V was clipped by 3 bases and J by 7 bases, with 7 bases between them. The CDR3 loop is CASSFPSNEQFF. DNA for the CDR3: TGTGCCAGCAGTTTTCCGTCGAATGAGCAGTTCTTC.

The chain recombines TRBV18 with TRBJ2-3; D ambiguous. Trimming stripped 8 bases from V and 2 bases from J, with 11 bases between. CDR3 length equals 13 residues. CDR1 is KGHSH and CDR2 is LQKENI in the germline V gene. Written as DNA, the CDR3 is TGTGCCAGCGCCATGAGATCCACAGATACGCAGTATTTT. Amino acid sequence: CASAMRSTDTQYF.

This clonotype was counted at least ten times. The rearrangement uses TRBV6-2 or TRBV6-3 and TRBJ2-7; possible D gene TRBD2, 5 bases. The CDR3 totals 14 residues. V lost 6 bases and J 6 bases, leaving 18 bases between the germline ends. The germline gives CDR1 MNHEY, CDR2 SVGEGT. CDR3: CASRLKVPGGEQYF. The CDR3, as DNA: TGTGCCAGCAGACTGAAGGTCCCAGGAGGCGAGCAGTACTTC.

This clonotype was detected many times. The chain uses TRBV27 and TRBJ1-1; D unclear. Germline assignment: CDR1 MNHEY and CDR2 SMNVEV (reference sequence). This CDR3 spans 15 amino acids. Trimming removed 6 bases from V and 3 bases from J, with 17 bases in between. The CDR3 sequence: CASSPGPRVDTEAFF. The CDR3 DNA reads as TGTGCCAGCAGCCCCGGACCGAGGGTGGACACTGAAGCTTTCTTT.

There are many counts of this clonotype. This sequence joins TRBV12-3 or TRBV12-4 and TRBJ1-1; 9 nucleotides match TRBD1. There are 14 residues in the CDR3. V shed 4 bases and J 4 bases; nucleotides not matched to a gene: 4. Here the CDR3 reads CASSYTGGGTEAFF. CDR3 sequence (DNA): TGTGCCAGCAGTTATACAGGGGGCGGCACTGAAGCTTTCTTT.

In its sample, this clonotype was seen a few times. This chain uses TRBV19 with TRBJ2-7; D is uncertain. The ends were cut back, 6 bases at V and 1 base at J, with 13 bases in the middle. The CDR3 runs 14 residues. Germline CDR1 is LNHDA and CDR2 is SQIVND (reference sequence). For the CDR3, the DNA is TGTGCCAGTAGCTTCGACCCTGAATCCTACGAGCAGTACTTC. Protein product: CASSFDPESYEQYF. Filled out from reference TRBV19 and TRBJ2-7, the complete variable domain reads DGGITQSPKYLFRKEGQNVTLSCEQNLNHDAMYWYRQDPGQGLRLIYYSQIVNDFQKGDIAEGYSVSREKKESFPLTVTSAQKNPTAFYLCASSFDPESYEQYFGPGTRLTVT.

This clonotype occurred a few times. The CDR3 DNA follows: TGTGCCAGCAGTTTTAATGGCTACACCTTC. Amino acid sequence: CASSFNGYTF. V and J are TRBV12-3 or TRBV12-4 and TRBJ1-2; unclear D gene. V was pared by 3 bases and J by 6 bases, with 2 bases between. CDR3 size: 10 residues.

This clonotype was seen ten or more times. The chain employs TRBV7-2 and TRBJ2-3; D gene uncertain. The V gene's germline CDR1 is SGHTA and CDR2 FQGNSA. V lost 2 bases to trimming and J lost 1 base, with 13 bases between them. The CDR3 runs to 16 residues. This CDR3 reads CASSLRALQGTDTQYF. The CDR3 DNA reads as TGTGCCAGCAGCTTACGGGCCCTCCAGGGCACAGATACGCAGTATTTT.

The CDR3 protein is CASSLLPGQGLSTDTQYF. The CDR3 DNA is TGTGCCAGCAGCCTACTCCCTGGACAGGGCCTAAGCACAGATACGCAGTATTTT. The chain recombines TRBV7-9 with TRBJ2-3; TRBD1 matches 8 bases. V trimming: 5 bases; J trimming: 0 bases; junction bases outside the gene matches: 13. The CDR3 sequence is 18 residues long. Germline V lookup: CDR1 SEHNR, CDR2 FQNEAQ (reference sequence).

This clonotype was counted at least ten times. CDR3 amino acids: CASSRQNYEQYF. For the CDR3, the DNA is TGTGCCAGCTCACGACAAAACTACGAGCAGTACTTC. The V and J genes are TRBV18 and TRBJ2-7; D is unclear. Germline V lookup: CDR1 KGHSH, CDR2 LQKENI. The CDR3 totals 12 residues. The V and J ends lost 4 bases and 3 bases respectively, with 7 bases between them.

This clonotype was counted at least ten times. The chain links TRBV7-2 to TRBJ1-6, with no clear D. The CDR3 extends over 11 amino acids. Germline V gene lookup returns CDR1 SGHTA and CDR2 FQGNSA. V was shortened by 1 base and J by 8 bases, with 0 bases between the two germline ends. CDR3: CASSLDSPLHF. In DNA form, the CDR3 reads TGTGCCAGCAGCTTAGATTCACCCCTCCACTTT.